This T cell receptor beta chain came from a study of T cell responses to AZD1222 COVID-19 vaccine (dated by TCRdb to 2020 to 2023). Context from the whole study: AZD1222 recipients with second doses at about 4 weeks or about 12 weeks were pooled, because spike-specific TCR depth and breadth did not differ between schedules. TCR sequencing was performed for more than 230 trial participants, of whom 200 to 220 were given two doses of AZD1222 and approximately 26 were given two doses of MenACWY control vaccine. Trial participants were enrolled by age into subgroups of 18-55, 56-69 and 70-plus years, and 148, 28 and 57 TCR-sequenced participants, respectively, were included in these subgroups. Broader findings and caveats from the paper: A significant rise in spike-specific TCR breadth and depth was observed after two AZD1222 doses relative to day 0 and relative to MenACWY recipients. No day 14 peak-response samples were available, so repertoires were characterized only after the peak T cell response. In the small 56-69-year group, the increase in depth fell short of significance, most likely because of low power. Epitopes outside the regions mutated in the B.1.351 and B.1.1.7 variants were reportedly recognized by nearly half of the unique spike-specific TCRs. Conclusions about previously exposed vaccinees are limited, since just six AZD1222 recipients were seropositive for SARS-CoV-2 at baseline. CD4 TCRs associated with the vaccine covered the entire spike protein, and the dominant responses were in regions 160-218 and 743-854. Participants were mostly white British, with more females than males. The authors suggested clonal diversity may have been underestimated.

The CDR3 regions of human TCRbeta chains were analyzed by immunosequencing. Under the source paper's analysis protocol: Repertoire TCRs were matched against a reference library of SARS-CoV-2-specific TCRs generated with the MIRA antigen-specificity platform. Breadth meant the fraction of unique TCRs that were SARS-CoV-2-associated, whereas depth meant the fraction of total T cells that were SARS-CoV-2-associated. Using the MIRA data, every spike-specific TCR was mapped to the spike region that the TCR reacted to and assigned to either a CD4 or a CD8 class. Log10-transformed breadth and depth values were compared by one-way ANOVA with Sidak's multiple comparisons tests. TCRdb took over this immuneACCESS table, retaining in-frame rearrangements with V and J assigned. Such tables are incomplete; in checked studies, under half of the missing clones stem from an unresolved V gene, and the remainder is unexplained. V and J calls and clone size follow that table, whereas D and trimming were derived from the DNA. The sample has around 100,000 clones on record, about 87% of them singletons. Jointly, the top ten make up roughly 15% of the sample.

Interpreted using the paper, the time point label stands for: baseline before first vaccination. Vaccinee samples were obtained from the UK trials COV001 and COV002, which included a single-blind randomized controlled phase 2/3 trial of AZD1222 (ChAdOx1 nCoV-19) in healthy adults. For TCRbeta chain sequencing, PBMC samples were collected from trial participants at day 0 and at day 28 after the second dose. From its cysteine to its phenylalanine, the CDR3 spans 12 amino acids. Solely the CDR3 DNA is kept, with 36 bases framed from the first base. The V end loses 11 bases and the J end loses 4 bases, and a stretch of 13 bases separates them. On this clone: The clone's antigen remains unknown. Base qualities were left out, and no much larger clone turns up one base away.

This material consisted of peripheral blood, taken on day 0 of AZD1222 vaccination. This TCR was recovered from an adult in good health. The chain uses TRBV12-3 or TRBV12-4 and TRBJ2-3; the D gene is perhaps TRBD2, on 6 matching bases. The CDR3 loop reads CAAGGSADTQYF. The nucleotide sequence reads as follows: TGTGCCGCCGGAGGGAGCGCAGATACGCAGTATTTT.